Here is one TCR beta chain with its context. Its target is unknown. These data originate in a study of CD8 T cells in Susac syndrome. At the level of the study: Patients with Susac syndrome were therapy-naive, treated with corticosteroids, or treated with intravenous immunoglobulin alone when blood was collected.

Study results and caveats: Total CD8+ repertoires held around 16 Susac-specific public clones, while CD8+ TEMRA repertoires held about five.

Sequencing of TCR beta was performed on blood CD8+ and CD4+ T cells. Random hexamers served to reverse transcribe roughly 0.45 to 1 ug RNA. Across 54 Vbeta and 13 Jbeta, immunoSEQ multiplex PCR amplified TCR beta CDR3. TCRdb independently ran MiXCR on the immunoSEQ multiplex PCR reads; one entry per CDR3 protein. Of approximately 25,000 distinct CDR3 sequences in the sample, approximately 92% were seen once. The V and J ends lost 5 bases and 5 bases respectively, with 16 bases between them. Germline values: CDR1 SGHTA, CDR2 FQGTGA. The CDR3 length is 14 residues. The V gene is TRBV7-3, the J gene TRBJ2-7; no clear D gene. Specimen: CD8+ T cells from PBMCs. The sequence derives from a human donor with Susac syndrome. The DNA of the CDR3 is TGTGCCAGCAGCATTAAGACGGGTAGTCACGAGCAGTACTTC. This sequence encodes CASSIKTGSHEQYF.